Given below is one T cell receptor beta chain in context. Germline CDR1 reads SGHTA; CDR2 reads FQGNSA. The CDR3 loop spans 16 amino acids. With V trimmed by 1 base and J by 0 bases, 4 bases remained unmatched. This entry belongs to a study of blood T cell repertoires in COVID-19. Study information: Material from acute and convalescent COVID-19 was sourced from the United States, Italy and Spain. Nucleic acid was either cDNA or gDNA, and it came from T cells, B-cell-depleted T cells, or PBMCs.

How the authors handled the data: From reference gene primer amplification, estimates of nucleated cell counts were derived. TCRdb's table, derived via immunoSEQ multiplex PCR, lists solely in-frame clones and lacks some. The V and J calls and clone size were taken over from that table, and D and trimming were inferred from the DNA. This table has 70,000 to 85,000 clones, roughly four fifths appearing once. The TCR originated in a man in his fifties or sixties with acute or convalescent COVID-19. The V gene is TRBV7-2, the J gene TRBJ2-3, with 7 bases lining up with TRBD1. Sequencing was carried out using peripheral blood. The CDR3 nucleotides are TGTGCCAGCAGCTTAGGGACAGGAATAAGCACAGATACGCAGTATTTT. Its protein is CASSLGTGISTDTQYF.